The 21 T cell receptor beta chains reported below all come from one sample, sequenced in a study of shared clonotypes between healthy human individuals (dated by TCRdb to 2020 to 2021). For the CD8 naive samples, CD45RO-negative cells were positively selected for CCR7, yielding a CD45RA+CCR7+ population from which TemRA cells were excluded. Libraries were built with the immunoSEQ multiplex PCR assay. Imported from immuneACCESS, the table was reduced by TCRdb to in-frame sequences with V and J called. These copies leave out some clones; in studies compared against another copy, an unresolved V gene accounts for under half, and the cause of the remainder is not known. The sample has around 550,000 clones on record, roughly 95% of them singletons. The biggest ten clones account for over 0.09% of the sample. The specimen was naive CD8+ T cells sorted from blood. The cell subset or site label corresponds to: CD45RA+CCR7+. The receptor set was obtained from a woman aged 25 to 39 in good health.

As DNA, the CDR3 is TGTGCCAGTAGTTTGGCGTCTAGCACAGATACGCAGTATTTT. It translates to CASSLASSTDTQYF. V is TRBV19 and J is TRBJ2-3; D gene unclear. Per the germline V gene, CDR1 is LNHDA and CDR2 is SQIVND (reference sequence). V was cut by 5 bases and J by 0 bases, with 9 bases left in between. The CDR3 is 14 amino acids.

V gene TRBV25-1 combines with J gene TRBJ2-3, with D tentatively TRBD1 or TRBD2 (5 bases each). Trimming cost V 1 base and J 0 bases, with 14 bases left between them. CDR1 and CDR2 (germline): MGHDK, SYGVNS. The CDR3 is 17 residues long. CDR3 region: CASSEFTGAPSTDTQYF. The DNA for the CDR3 is TGTGCCAGCAGTGAATTTACCGGGGCACCTAGCACAGATACGCAGTATTTT.

V and J are TRBV27 and TRBJ2-7; TRBD1 might be the D (5 bases). V lost 6 bases to trimming and J lost 3 bases, with 24 bases between them. The CDR3 runs 17 residues. In germline, CDR1 is MNHEY, CDR2 SMNVEV (reference sequence). CDR3: CASSPGPGKGLGYEQYF. The CDR3 nucleotides are TGTGCCAGCAGCCCCGGGCCCGGAAAGGGGTTGGGCTACGAGCAGTACTTC.

This chain uses TRBV19 with TRBJ2-3; the D gene could be TRBD1 or TRBD2 (6 bases each). CDR1 and CDR2 from the germline V gene are LNHDA and SQIVND (reference sequence). With 1 base removed from V and 3 bases from J, the gap between germline ends came to 11 bases. This CDR3 is 15 amino acids long. The CDR3 spells CASSIVRGLTDTQYF. In DNA, the CDR3 is TGTGCCAGTAGTATAGTTCGGGGGCTAACAGATACGCAGTATTTT.

The rearrangement joins TRBV10-3 to TRBJ1-1, with 7 bases identical to TRBD1. With 1 base clipped from V and 8 bases from J, the junction kept 4 bases outside the gene matches. Germline V lookup: CDR1 ENHRY, CDR2 SYGVKD. This CDR3 is built from 13 residues. The CDR3 DNA follows: TGTGCCATCAGTGAGTGGACAGGTAACGAAGCTTTCTTT. This sequence encodes CAISEWTGNEAFF.

The V call is TRBV9, the J call TRBJ2-1, with D possibly matching TRBD1 (6 bases). The V gene lost 3 bases and the J gene lost 4 bases, with 11 bases spanning the gap. The germline gives CDR1 SGDLS, CDR2 YYNGEE. The CDR3 runs 14 residues. The CDR3, as DNA: TGTGCCAGCAGCGGGGACGACAGGTACAATGAGCAGTTCTTC. Residues: CASSGDDRYNEQFF.

The gene calls are TRBV19 and TRBJ1-4, with a weak D call TRBD1 (5 bases). The CDR3 totals 13 residues. Looked up from germline, CDR1 is LNHDA and CDR2 is SQIVND (reference sequence). Trimming cost V 11 bases and J 5 bases, with 15 bases left between them. DNA for the CDR3: TGTGCCTCCAAGGATTGGGGGAATGAAAAACTGTTTTTT. Residues: CASKDWGNEKLFF.

The chain carries TRBV16 and TRBJ2-1, with 9 bases aligning to TRBD1. With V trimmed by 0 bases and J by 4 bases, 1 base remained unmatched. The length of the CDR3 is 15 residues. Per the germline V gene, CDR1 is KGHSY and CDR2 is FQNENV. CDR3 nucleotides: TGTGCCAGCAGCCAATCGGGACAGGGTTACAATGAGCAGTTCTTC. It specifies CASSQSGQGYNEQFF.

For this clone: Within the sample, other DNA sequences also encode this same CDR3. The chain joins TRBV5-1 to TRBJ2-2; 11 nucleotides agree with TRBD2. Germline V gene sequence: CDR1 SGHRS, CDR2 YFSETQ. V trimming: 2 bases; J trimming: 3 bases; junction bases outside the gene matches: 0. The CDR3 is 15 residues long. CDR3 sequence: CASSFSGRDTGELFF. The DNA for the CDR3 is TGCGCCAGCAGCTTTAGCGGGAGGGACACCGGGGAGCTGTTTTTT.

The rearrangement joins TRBV6-6 to TRBJ2-2; D might be TRBD2 (6 bases). Germline CDR1 is MNHNY and CDR2 is SVGAGI (reference sequence). V lost 0 bases and J lost 5, with 13 bases in between. CDR3 length equals 16 residues. CDR3 protein: CASSYSWRGGTGELFF. For the CDR3, the DNA is TGTGCCAGCAGTTACTCATGGCGGGGAGGTACCGGGGAGCTGTTTTTT.

This clone was recorded once. V gene TRBV2 combines with J gene TRBJ1-2, with TRBD1 identical over 8 bases. The CDR3 has 14 residues. V lost 0 bases to trimming and J lost 8 bases; unmatched junction nucleotides: 5. CDR1 and CDR2 (germline): SNHLY, FYNNEI. The CDR3 bases are TGTGCCAGCAGTGAAGCGCAGGGGGCGCTCGGCTACACCTTC. Protein product: CASSEAQGALGYTF.

The rearrangement links TRBV6-1 to TRBJ1-4, with D maybe TRBD1 (5 bases). The germline V gene encodes CDR1 MNHNS and CDR2 SASEGT. CDR3 size: 15 residues. Trimming stripped 6 bases from V and 2 bases from J, with 13 bases between. CDR3: CASRVSRATNEKLFF. CDR3 DNA sequence: TGTGCCAGCAGGGTGAGCAGGGCGACTAATGAAAAACTGTTTTTT.

V usage is TRBV6-5 and J usage is TRBJ2-5, with no clear D. The end of the DNA is better explained by TRBJ2-7, so the J call may be wrong. Germline CDR1 and CDR2: MNHEY and SVGAGI. This CDR3 comprises 13 residues. DNA for the CDR3: TGTGCCAGCAGCTACGAACAGAGCTACGAGCAGTACTTC. This gives the protein CASSYEQSYEQYF.

The CDR3 bases are TGTGCCAGCAGCTTAGGGGCACAGGGTCTCTATCAGCCCCAGCATTTT. Protein: CASSLGAQGLYQPQHF. This chain connects TRBV5-6 to TRBJ1-5, with a tentative D call TRBD1 (6 bases). The germline V gene has CDR1 SGHDT and CDR2 YYEEEE. Between the trimmed V and J ends, which lost 2 bases and 5 bases, there was a span of 17 bases. CDR3 length: 16 residues.

The J gene is TRBJ2-3, the V gene TRBV4-1; the match to TRBD2 covers 11 bases. The germline gives CDR1 MGHRA, CDR2 YSYEKL. After removal of 6 bases from V and 5 bases from J, the junction contained 10 bases not matched to a gene. This CDR3 is built from 16 residues. DNA of the CDR3: TGCGCCAGCAGTCTTATGACTAGCGGGATAAAAGATACGCAGTATTTT. Protein sequence: CASSLMTSGIKDTQYF.

V and J are TRBV13 and TRBJ2-7, with 7 nucleotides matching TRBD1. Trimming cost V 5 bases and J 2 bases; bases outside gene matches: 9. The CDR3 length is 15 residues. The V gene's germline CDR1 is PRHDT and CDR2 FYEKMQ (reference sequence). CDR3 sequence reads: CASSRQGLGAYEQYF. In DNA, the CDR3 is TGTGCCAGCAGCCGACAGGGTCTGGGCGCCTACGAGCAGTACTTC.

The chain links TRBV7-9 to TRBJ1-2, with D possibly matching TRBD1 (5 bases). Deletions cut 5 bases from V and 5 bases from J, with 15 bases between. Germline V gene lookup returns CDR1 SEHNR and CDR2 FQNEAQ (reference sequence). The CDR3 covers 14 residues. The DNA for the CDR3 is TGTGCCAGCAGCCTAGGGGACGTGACGTATGGCTACACCTTC. This translates into CASSLGDVTYGYTF.

About this clone: Other DNA sequences from this sample encode an identical CDR3 as well. The rearrangement joins TRBV9 to TRBJ2-2; D ambiguous. The CDR3 runs 11 residues. V was clipped by 1 base and J by 5 bases, with 0 bases between them. The germline V gene encodes CDR1 SGDLS and CDR2 YYNGEE. In nucleotides, the CDR3 is TGTGCCAGCAGCGTAACCGGGGAGCTGTTTTTT. Translating gives CASSVTGELFF. Supplemented by reference TRBV9 and TRBJ2-2, the full variable domain reads DSGVTQTPKHLITATGQRVTLRCSPRSGDLSVYWYQQSLDQGLQFLIQYYNGEERAKGNILERFSAQQFPDLHSELNLSSLELGDSALYFCASSVTGELFFGEGSRLTVL.

Only one count was recorded for this clone. The CDR3 region has the DNA TGTGCCAGTAGCCGGGACAGGGACACAGATACGCAGTATTTT. This encodes CASSRDRDTDTQYF. V and J are TRBV19 and TRBJ2-3; TRBD1 agrees at 9 bases. There are 14 residues in the CDR3. Germline trimming cut 6 bases from V and 2 bases from J; bases unmatched to any gene: 3. Germline CDR1 LNHDA, CDR2 SQIVND (reference sequence). The full variable domain, completed using reference TRBV19 and TRBJ2-3, is DGGITQSPKYLFRKEGQNVTLSCEQNLNHDAMYWYRQDPGQGLRLIYYSQIVNDFQKGDIAEGYSVSREKKESFPLTVTSAQKNPTAFYLCASSRDRDTDTQYFGPGTRLTVL.

Points on this clone: The sample contains more than one DNA sequence encoding this CDR3. The rearrangement joins TRBV5-1 to TRBJ2-7, with D perhaps matching TRBD2 (5 bases). V lost 0 bases and J 1 base, leaving 8 bases between the germline ends. Germline lookup yields CDR1 SGHRS and CDR2 YFSETQ. The CDR3 extends over 14 amino acids. The CDR3 sequence: CASSLGRGSYEQYF. The CDR3 DNA follows: TGCGCCAGCAGCTTGGGACGGGGATCCTACGAGCAGTACTTC. Based on the CDR3 plus reference TRBV5-1 and TRBJ2-7, the full variable domain is KAGVTQTPRYLIKTRGQQVTLSCSPISGHRSVSWYQQTPGQGLQFLFEYFSETQRNKGNFPGRFSGRQFSNSRSEMNVSTLELGDSALYLCASSLGRGSYEQYFGPGTRLTVT.

Comment on this clone: The sample holds other DNA sequences that translate to the same CDR3. CDR3 loop: CASSLFSTDTQYF. The CDR3 bases are TGTGCCAGCAGTTTATTCAGCACAGATACGCAGTATTTT. The gene calls are TRBV27 and TRBJ2-3, with unresolved D. Germline-derived CDR1 and CDR2 are MNHEY and SMNVEV (reference sequence). The length of the CDR3 is 13 residues. Trimming removed 1 base at V and 0 bases at J, with 2 bases between.